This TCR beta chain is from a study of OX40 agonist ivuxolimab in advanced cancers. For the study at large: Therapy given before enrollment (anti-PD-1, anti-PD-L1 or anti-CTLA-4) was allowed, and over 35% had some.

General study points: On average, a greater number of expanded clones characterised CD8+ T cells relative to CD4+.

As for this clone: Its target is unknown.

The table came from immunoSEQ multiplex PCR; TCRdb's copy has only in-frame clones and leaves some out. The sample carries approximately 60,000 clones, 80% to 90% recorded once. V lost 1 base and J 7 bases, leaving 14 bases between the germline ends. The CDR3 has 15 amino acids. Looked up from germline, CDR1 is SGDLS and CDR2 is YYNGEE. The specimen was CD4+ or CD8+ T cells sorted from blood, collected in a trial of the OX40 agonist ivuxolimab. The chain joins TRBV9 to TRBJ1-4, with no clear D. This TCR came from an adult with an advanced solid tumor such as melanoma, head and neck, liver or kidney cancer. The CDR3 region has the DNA TGTGCCAGCAGCGTATCGGTGGGGAAGGGTGAAAAACTGTTTTTT. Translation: CASSVSVGKGEKLFF. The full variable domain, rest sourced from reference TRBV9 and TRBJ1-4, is DSGVTQTPKHLITATGQRVTLRCSPRSGDLSVYWYQQSLDQGLQFLIQYYNGEERAKGNILERFSAQQFPDLHSELNLSSLELGDSALYFCASSVSVGKGEKLFFGSGTQLSVL.